Below, 7 T cell receptor beta chains from the same sample are listed, as sequenced in a study of monozygotic twins with inflammatory bowel disease. From the 5' RACE reads, TCRdb lists one entry per CDR3 protein and no DNA. The table for this sample gives about 330,000 distinct CDR3 sequences. The sample comprised blood. The receptors originated from a human donor with ulcerative colitis or Crohn's disease, or a healthy co-twin of an affected twin (not recorded which).

The V call is TRBV11-2, the J call TRBJ1-5; TCRdb designates TRBD1, a call that cannot be tested without DNA. CDR1 and CDR2 from the germline V gene are SGHAT and FQNNGV. The CDR3 is 17 amino acids. The CDR3: CASSLGPSLSGNQPQHF. The full variable domain, rest sourced from reference TRBV11-2 and TRBJ1-5, is EAGVAQSPRYKIIEKRQSVAFWCNPISGHATLYWYQQILGQGPKLLIQFQNNGVVDDSQLPKDRFSAERLKGVDSTLKIQPAKLEDSAVYLCASSLGPSLSGNQPQHFGDGTRLSIL.

This sequence joins TRBV28 and TRBJ1-2; the D gene TCRdb calls, TRBD1, cannot be checked with no DNA. This CDR3 contains 17 residues. Per the germline V gene, CDR1 is MDHEN and CDR2 is SYDVKM. Here the CDR3 reads CASSPGTADTPLYGYTF.

The J gene is TRBJ1-5, the V gene TRBV19. Germline V gene lookup returns CDR1 LNHDA and CDR2 SQIVND (reference sequence). The CDR3 runs to 16 residues. This CDR3 reads CASSMLSDYSNQPQHF.

The chain couples TRBV4-1 to TRBJ2-7; TCRdb designates TRBD1, a call that cannot be tested without DNA. The V gene's germline CDR1 is MGHRA and CDR2 YSYEKL. The CDR3 runs to 15 residues. The CDR3: CASSSYRGQGYEQYF.

The rearrangement links TRBV30 to TRBJ2-1; TCRdb returns TRBD1, unconfirmable since there is no DNA. The CDR3 is 14 amino acids. Germline values: CDR1 GTSNPN, CDR2 SVGIG (reference sequence). The CDR3 sequence is CAWSADRGLPEQFF.

The genes are TRBV5-6 and TRBJ2-1; TCRdb names TRBD1, which stays unverified in the absence of DNA. The CDR3 sequence is 13 residues long. From germline, CDR1 is SGHDT and CDR2 YYEEEE. The CDR3 is CASSWTGYNEQFF.

The chain carries TRBV5-6 and TRBJ1-2; the TRBD1 assignment by TCRdb is unverifiable without DNA. The CDR3 runs 17 residues. Germline CDR1 is SGHDT and CDR2 is YYEEEE. The CDR3 spells CASSSKGGEELRFGYTF.